This record looks at one T cell receptor (beta chain) sequence and its context. The data originate from a study of technical replicates of blood from a handful of donors. Generated by immunoSEQ multiplex PCR, the TCRdb table keeps only in-frame clones and is missing some. The sample contains approximately 76,000 clones, 97% of which appear only once. This CDR3 is 17 amino acids long. Germline V gene data show CDR1 as SGHRS and CDR2 as YFSETQ. J was trimmed by 7 bases and V by 1 base; bases with no gene match: 13. The chain is built from TRBV5-1 and TRBJ1-4; the match to TRBD1 covers 7 bases. The source material was T cells isolated from PBMCs. The sequence came from a human donor in good health. This CDR3 reads CASSLRQGELSSEKLFF. For the CDR3, the DNA is TGCGCCAGCAGCTTGAGACAGGGAGAGTTGAGTAGTGAAAAACTGTTTTTT.